The 25 T cell receptor beta chains below were found in one sample sequenced in a study of blood T cell repertoires in COVID-19. Sequencing used immunoSEQ multiplex PCR; TCRdb keeps in-frame clones, though not all of them. The sample holds 87,000 or so clones, roughly 80% seen once. What was sequenced was peripheral blood. These receptors all come from a woman of 80 years or more with active or convalescent COVID-19.

The chain combines TRBV7-2 with TRBJ1-5; TRBD1 matches 8 bases. Trimming removed 5 bases from V and 2 bases from J; junction bases left unmatched: 8. This CDR3 contains 16 residues. Germline CDR1 SGHTA, CDR2 FQGNSA. This chain's CDR3 is CASSKNDRGGNQPQHF. CDR3 sequence (DNA): TGTGCCAGCAGCAAAAATGACAGGGGTGGCAATCAGCCCCAGCATTTT.

The chain couples TRBV5-8 to TRBJ2-1, with D perhaps matching TRBD1 (6 bases). The CDR3 totals 14 residues. Trimming left V 3 bases short and J 0 bases short, with 7 bases between. The V gene's germline CDR1 is SGHTS and CDR2 YDEGEE. CDR3: CASSSRGSYNEQFF. In nucleotides, the CDR3 is TGTGCCAGCAGCTCCAGGGGCTCCTACAATGAGCAGTTCTTC.

The rearrangement uses TRBV11-2 and TRBJ1-1, with TRBD1 matching 7 bases. The CDR3 runs to 15 residues. Germline V CDR1 and CDR2: SGHAT, FQNNGV. Trimming at V came to 0 bases and at J to 5 bases, leaving 6 bases not matched to a gene. Written as DNA, the CDR3 is TGTGCCAGCAGCTTAGAAGAGGGGGCGGGAACTGAAGCTTTCTTT. It is translated as CASSLEEGAGTEAFF.

The chain uses TRBV27 and TRBJ2-4, with 7 bases that match TRBD1. Germline assignment: CDR1 MNHEY and CDR2 SMNVEV (reference sequence). The CDR3 loop spans 17 amino acids. Trimming took 0 bases from V and 1 from J; bases not matched to a gene: 6. CDR3 in DNA: TGTGCCAGCAGTTTATCCTTCACCAGGGGGGCCAAAAACATTCAGTACTTC. It is translated as CASSLSFTRGAKNIQYF.

The chain combines TRBV12-2 with TRBJ1-3; the table's D call, TRBD1, has no DNA check behind it. TRBV12-2 is deemed a pseudogene. The CDR3 sequence is 16 residues long. The CDR3 nucleotides are TGTGCAAGTCGCCATTCCGGGACAGGGTCTGGAAACACCATATATTTT. Translation: CASRHSGTGSGNTIYF.

V and J are TRBV21-1 and TRBJ2-3; TRBD2 is taken as the D call from the table, unchecked against the DNA. TRBV21-1 constitutes a pseudogene. The CDR3 length is 23 residues. For the CDR3, the DNA is TGTGCCAGCAGCATAATGGGGATAGTTTGGCGGGGGGGCTTAAATTGGTTCACAGATACGCAGTATTTT. Its translation: CASSIMGIVWRGGLNWFTDTQYF.

The chain couples TRBV7-2 to TRBJ2-7, with 7 bases identical to TRBD1. This CDR3 contains 13 residues. Germline V gene lookup returns CDR1 SGHTA and CDR2 FQGNSA. V gave up 5 bases and J gave up 7 bases; unmatched junction bases: 8. The CDR3 DNA reads TGTGCCAGCAGCCCGAGACAGGGCGGGGAGCAGTACTTC. Encoded protein: CASSPRQGGEQYF. The entire variable domain, with the rest obtained from reference TRBV7-2 and TRBJ2-7, is as follows: GAGVSQSPSNKVTEKGKDVELRCDPISGHTALYWYRQSLGQGLEFLIYFQGNSAPDKSGLPSDRFSAERTGGSVSTLTIQRTQQEDSAVYLCASSPRQGGEQYFGPGTRLTVT.

This chain connects TRBV6-5 to TRBJ2-1; D call uncertain. V was cut by 6 bases and J by 6 bases, with 9 bases left in between. Germline V CDR1 and CDR2: MNHEY, SVGAGI. The CDR3 is 12 amino acids. The CDR3 loop is CASRKPSNEQFF. CDR3 nucleotide sequence: TGTGCCAGCAGGAAACCCAGCAATGAGCAGTTCTTC.

The V and J genes are TRBV7-3 and TRBJ2-1; a possible D gene is TRBD1 (6 bases). V lost 5 bases and J lost 6, with 14 bases in between. Germline CDR1 and CDR2: SGHTA and FQGTGA. CDR3 length: 14 amino acids. CDR3 coding DNA: TGTGCCAGCAGCAAGTCCGGGACAATCAATGAGCAGTTCTTC. Its translation is CASSKSGTINEQFF.

The chain recombines TRBV6-6 with TRBJ1-2, with D uncertain. The CDR3 has 13 amino acids. The germline V gene encodes CDR1 MNHNY and CDR2 SVGAGI (reference sequence). Trimming stripped 0 bases from V and 8 bases from J, with 10 bases between. DNA of the CDR3: TGTGCCAGCAGTTACTCGAGGCGGGGAGGCTACACCTTC. It translates to CASSYSRRGGYTF.

This clone was observed a single time. The rearrangement links TRBV6-1 to TRBJ2-3; D call uncertain. This CDR3 spans 16 amino acids. CDR1 and CDR2 (germline): MNHNS, SASEGT. V lost 2 bases and J 2 bases, leaving 14 bases between the germline ends. CDR3 sequence reads: CASSEFHLDPTDTQYF. The CDR3 DNA sequence: TGTGCCAGCAGTGAATTTCATCTAGACCCCACAGATACGCAGTATTTT.

CDR3 nucleotides: TGTGCCTCCCTAGCTAGCGGGAACCTAGAGACCCAGTACTTC. Translation gives CASLASGNLETQYF. V and J are TRBV10-3 and TRBJ2-5, with 9 positions matching TRBD2. J gave up 4 bases and V 11 bases, and 11 bases lay outside the gene matches. This CDR3 region has 14 residues. CDR1 and CDR2 (germline): ENHRY, SYGVKD.

This chain links TRBV12-3 or TRBV12-4 with TRBJ2-7; D unclear. This CDR3 has 12 residues. V was shortened by 4 bases and J by 0 bases, with 4 bases between the two germline ends. CDR3 DNA sequence: TGTGCCAGCAGTTCCAGCTCCTACGAGCAGTACTTC. This gives the protein CASSSSSYEQYF.

The DNA of the CDR3 is TGTGCCAGCAGCCTGGGACAGGGCATAATGAACACTGAAGCTTTCTTT. This gives the protein CASSLGQGIMNTEAFF. The chain combines TRBV5-6 with TRBJ1-1; 9 bases align to TRBD1. In germline, CDR1 is SGHDT, CDR2 YYEEEE. The ends lost 4 bases at V and 0 bases at J; junction bases unmatched: 7. This CDR3 comprises 16 residues.

The chain couples TRBV2 to TRBJ2-2; tentative D call: TRBD1 (5 bases). Germline V lookup: CDR1 SNHLY, CDR2 FYNNEI. Trimming pared 3 bases from V and 0 bases from J, leaving 8 bases between. The CDR3 is 15 amino acids. The DNA of the CDR3 is TGTGCCAGCAGTGACGACAGAACGAACACCGGGGAGCTGTTTTTT. Protein sequence: CASSDDRTNTGELFF.

The chain employs TRBV10-3 and TRBJ1-2; 10 nucleotides match TRBD1. CDR3 length: 14 amino acids. Germline assignment: CDR1 ENHRY and CDR2 SYGVKD. Germline trimming cut 7 bases from V and 4 bases from J; bases unmatched to any gene: 6. The CDR3 sequence is CAITDRGPGYGYTF. CDR3 sequence (DNA): TGTGCCATCACTGACAGGGGGCCCGGCTATGGCTACACCTTC.

This clone has just one count. Additional DNA sequences in this sample encode the identical CDR3. V gene TRBV5-1 combines with J gene TRBJ2-2; maybe TRBD2 (5 bases). The germline CDR1 and CDR2 sequences are SGHRS and YFSETQ. The CDR3 runs to 15 residues. Trimming cost V 0 bases and J 2 bases, with 8 bases left between them. This CDR3 reads CASSLGASNTGELFF. In DNA, the CDR3 is TGCGCCAGCAGCTTGGGGGCTAGCAACACCGGGGAGCTGTTTTTT.

This clone has just one count. This chain uses TRBV4-1 with TRBJ1-5, with D possibly TRBD1 on 6 matching bases. Germline CDR1 reads MGHRA; CDR2 reads YSYEKL. This CDR3 is 14 amino acids long. V gave up 2 bases and J gave up 3 bases, with 8 bases separating them. Written as DNA, the CDR3 is TGCGCCAGCAGCCAACGGGACACCAATCAGCCCCAGCATTTT. This gives the protein CASSQRDTNQPQHF.

V and J are TRBV28 and TRBJ2-3, with D tentatively TRBD2 (5 bases). Germline CDR1 MDHEN, CDR2 SYDVKM. Trimming removed 7 bases at V and 3 bases at J, with 14 bases between. The CDR3 contains 14 residues. The CDR3 DNA sequence: TGTGCCAGCACCCCCGGGGATCGGACAGATACGCAGTATTTT. Protein: CASTPGDRTDTQYF.

The chain uses TRBV10-3 and TRBJ2-7; TRBD1 aligns across 9 bases. The CDR3 runs 12 residues. CDR1 is ENHRY and CDR2 is SYGVKD in the germline V gene. V shed 11 bases and J 6 bases; nucleotides not matched to a gene: 8. The CDR3 spells CASRTGESEQYF. As DNA, the CDR3 is TGTGCCTCGCGGACAGGGGAGAGCGAGCAGTACTTC.

V is TRBV7-2 and J is TRBJ2-5; 10 nucleotides align to TRBD2. Germline V gene lookup returns CDR1 SGHTA and CDR2 FQGNSA. The CDR3 extends over 15 amino acids. V shed 1 base, J shed 5 bases, and the junction held 4 bases outside the gene matches. In DNA, the CDR3 is TGTGCCAGCAGCTTAGGGCTAGCGGGAGCGGAGACCCAGTACTTC. Translated: CASSLGLAGAETQYF.

This chain joins TRBV3-1 (or the pseudogene TRBV3-2) and TRBJ2-5; 9 bases agree with TRBD2. The CDR3 is 16 residues long. The V and J ends lost 2 bases and 5 bases, in that order; junction bases with no gene match: 9. Looked up from germline, CDR1 is LGHDT and CDR2 is YNNKEL (reference sequence). CDR3 nucleotides: TGTGCCAGCAGCCAACTAGCGGGGTCCTGGCGGGAGACCCAGTACTTC. This gives the protein CASSQLAGSWRETQYF.

The CDR3 protein is CASSHRGWDTEAFF. In DNA form, the CDR3 reads TGTGCCAGCAGCCACAGGGGATGGGACACTGAAGCTTTCTTT. The rearrangement uses TRBV3-1 (or the pseudogene TRBV3-2) and TRBJ1-1, with a weak D call TRBD1 (6 bases). The V and J ends lost 3 bases and 3 bases respectively, with 11 bases between them. This CDR3 is built from 14 residues. Germline CDR1 LGHDT, CDR2 YNNKEL (reference sequence).

The CDR3 coding sequence is TGTGCCAGAAGCTTGATCGACCCGGGGGTGAACACTGAAGCTTTCTTT. Residues: CARSLIDPGVNTEAFF. V and J are TRBV5-3 and TRBJ1-1; possibly TRBD1 for D (5 bases). TRBV5-3 is flagged as an ORF with uncertain function. V was shortened by 1 base and J by 0 bases, with 13 bases between the two germline ends. The CDR3 covers 16 residues.

This clone was seen a single time. The chain recombines TRBV27 with TRBJ1-5; D gene uncertain. The germline V gene encodes CDR1 MNHEY and CDR2 SMNVEV (reference sequence). The CDR3 extends over 17 amino acids. With 2 bases removed from V and 1 base from J, the gap between germline ends came to 15 bases. CDR3 DNA sequence: TGTGCCAGCAGTTTAAGAGATGAGGGCTTAAGCAATCAGCCCCAGCATTTT. Its protein product is CASSLRDEGLSNQPQHF.